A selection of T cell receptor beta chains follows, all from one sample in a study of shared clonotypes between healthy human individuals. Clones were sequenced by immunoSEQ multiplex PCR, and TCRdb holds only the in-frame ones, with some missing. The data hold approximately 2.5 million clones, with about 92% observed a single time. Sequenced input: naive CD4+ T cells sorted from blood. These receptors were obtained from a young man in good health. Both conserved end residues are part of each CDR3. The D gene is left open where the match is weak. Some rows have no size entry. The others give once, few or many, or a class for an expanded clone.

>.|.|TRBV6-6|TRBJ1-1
TGTGCCAGCAGTACCTCCGGGAGTGAAGCTTTCTTT
CASSTSGSEAFF
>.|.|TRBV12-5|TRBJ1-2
TGTGCTAGTGGTTTGGTACAGGTTTGGGTGACGGAAAACTATGGCTACACCTTC
CASGLVQVWVTENYGYTF
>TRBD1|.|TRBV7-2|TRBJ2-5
TGTGCCAGCAGCCCCTCGACAGGGGGCGATAAGACCCAGTACTTC
CASSPSTGGDKTQYF
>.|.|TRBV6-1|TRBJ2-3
TGTGCCAGCAGTGACCCAGGGGCTTCGACAGATACGCAGTATTTT
CASSDPGASTDTQYF
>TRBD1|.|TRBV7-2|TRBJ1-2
TGTGCCAGCAGCCGACTCTGGGACAGGGGGGAAGAGGGCTACACCTTC
CASSRLWDRGEEGYTF
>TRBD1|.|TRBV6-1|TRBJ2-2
TGTGCCAGCAGTGCCCGACAGGGTCTCACCGGGGAGCTGTTTTTT
CASSARQGLTGELFF
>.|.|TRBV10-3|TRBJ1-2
TGTGCCATCAGTGATCTGGGGGCGCACGGCTACACCTTC
CAISDLGAHGYTF
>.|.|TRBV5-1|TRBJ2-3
TGCGCCAGCAGCTCTACGGGCAGCACAGATACGCAGTATTTT
CASSSTGSTDTQYF
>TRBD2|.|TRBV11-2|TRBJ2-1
TGTGCCAGCAGCCCCGGGACTAGCGGGAGTCGGTTCTTC
CASSPGTSGSRFF
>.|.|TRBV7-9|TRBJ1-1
TGTGCCAGCAGCTCCACAAAAGTGGTAGGGAACACTGAAGCTTTCTTT
CASSSTKVVGNTEAFF
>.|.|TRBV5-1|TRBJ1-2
TGCGCCAGCAGCATGGGGGGCGACTATGGCTACACCTTC
CASSMGGDYGYTF
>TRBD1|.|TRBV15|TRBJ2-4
TGTGCCACCAGAGAACAGGGGGCTTGGGGAGTCGATGGAAACATTCAGTACTTC
CATREQGAWGVDGNIQYF
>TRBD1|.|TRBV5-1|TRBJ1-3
TGCGCCAGCAGCTTGGCAGGGGGCAACTCTGGAAACACCATATATTTT
CASSLAGGNSGNTIYF
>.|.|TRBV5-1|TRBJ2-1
TGCGCCAGCAGCTTGGCCCGAGGGGCCCTCAATGAGCAGTTCTTC
CASSLARGALNEQFF
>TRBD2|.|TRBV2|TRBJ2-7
TGTGCCAGCAGTCCACTCGGACTAGCGGGGGACTACGAGCAGTACTTC
CASSPLGLAGDYEQYF
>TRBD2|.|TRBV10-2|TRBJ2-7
TGCGCCAGCAGTGAGCCTGGGACTACCTACGAGCAGTACTTC
CASSEPGTTYEQYF
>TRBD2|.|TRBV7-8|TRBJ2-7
TGTGCCAGCAGCTTAATGGGACTAGCGGGGGCCGGGATCAGCTACGAGCAGTACTTC
CASSLMGLAGAGISYEQYF
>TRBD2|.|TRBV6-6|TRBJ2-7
TGTGCCAGCAGTTACTCAGCGGGAGTGGTGAAGGAGCAGTACTTC
CASSYSAGVVKEQYF
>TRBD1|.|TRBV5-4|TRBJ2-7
TGTGCCAGCAGCCTAGGACAGGCCGACTCCTACGAGCAGTACTTC
CASSLGQADSYEQYF
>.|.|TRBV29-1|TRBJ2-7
TGCAGCGTTGGGGACACAGTCTACGAGCAGTACTTC
CSVGDTVYEQYF
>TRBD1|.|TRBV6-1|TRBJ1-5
TGTGCCAGCAGTGGACAGGGTGGAAGTCTGGGTCAGCAGCCCCAGCATTTT
CASSGQGGSLGQQPQHF
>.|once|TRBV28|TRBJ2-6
TGTGCCAGCAGTTCCCCTGTGGGGGCCAACGTCCTGACTTTC
CASSSPVGANVLTF
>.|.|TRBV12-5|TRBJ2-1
TGTGCTAGTGGTTTTCGGGCCAGGTACGGGAGCGGGCCGAATGAGCAGTTCTTC
CASGFRARYGSGPNEQFF
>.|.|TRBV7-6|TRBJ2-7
TGTGCCAGCAGCCCCGGACAGATCAACTACGAGCAGTACTTC
CASSPGQINYEQYF
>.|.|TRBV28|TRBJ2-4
TGTGCCAGCAGGGGGGGTTACACCCTAGCCAAAAACATTCAGTACTTC
CASRGGYTLAKNIQYF
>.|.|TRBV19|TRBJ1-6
TGTGCCAGTAGTCCCCCACAGGGACATAATTCACCCCTCCACTTT
CASSPPQGHNSPLHF
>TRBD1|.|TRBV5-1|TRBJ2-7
TGCGCCAGCAGCTTGCGAGGGACAGCCCACCTCTACGAGCAGTACTTC
CASSLRGTAHLYEQYF
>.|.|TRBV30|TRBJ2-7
TGTGCCTGGAGTGACAGGTACGAGCAGTACTTC
CAWSDRYEQYF
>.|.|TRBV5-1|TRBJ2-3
TGCGCCAGCAGCTTGGCGCAAGATACGCAGTATTTT
CASSLAQDTQYF
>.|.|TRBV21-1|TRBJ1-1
TGTGCCAGCAGCTCGACAGGGGCGATGAACACTGAAGCTTTCTTT
CASSSTGAMNTEAFF
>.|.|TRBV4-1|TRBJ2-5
TGCGCCAGCAGCCAAGATCTGGGGGTTACGGGGTTTGAGACCCAGTACTTC
CASSQDLGVTGFETQYF
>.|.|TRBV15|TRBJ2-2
TGTGCCACCAGCAGTGGCGGTTCGGGCACCGGGGAGCTGTTTTTT
CATSSGGSGTGELFF
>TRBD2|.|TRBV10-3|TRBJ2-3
TGTGCCATCACGGACAGCGGGGGAACAGATACGCAGTATTTT
CAITDSGGTDTQYF
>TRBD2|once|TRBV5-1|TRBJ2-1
TGCGCCAGCAGTAACAGCGGGAATAATGAGCAGTTCTTC
CASSNSGNNEQFF
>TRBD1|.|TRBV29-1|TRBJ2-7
TGCAGCGTTGATGGACAGGGGCGATACGAGCAGTACTTC
CSVDGQGRYEQYF
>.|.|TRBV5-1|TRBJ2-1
TGCGCCAGCAGCTTTCACCTGGGAGCGGGGCAGTTCTTC
CASSFHLGAGQFF
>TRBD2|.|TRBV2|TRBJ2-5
TGTGCCAGCAGTGGGACTAGTGTGCGGGAGACCCAGTACTTC
CASSGTSVRETQYF
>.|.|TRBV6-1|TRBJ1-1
TGTGCCAGCAGTGAACTCCTAGGGGCCGGGGCTTTCTTT
CASSELLGAGAFF
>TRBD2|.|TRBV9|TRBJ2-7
TGTGCCAGCAGCGTAGTTGGTACTAGCGGGTACGAGCAGTACTTC
CASSVVGTSGYEQYF
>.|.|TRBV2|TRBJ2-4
TGTGCCAGCACCCTGGAGGGCGGGAACATTCAGTACTTC
CASTLEGGNIQYF
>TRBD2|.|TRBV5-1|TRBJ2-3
TGCGCCAGCAGCTTGTTTACTAGCGGGAGTAAGTTAGAGTATTTT
CASSLFTSGSKLEYF
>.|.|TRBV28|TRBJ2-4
TGTGCCAGCAGTTTAGTAGGGGTCGGCAAAAACATTCAGTACTTC
CASSLVGVGKNIQYF
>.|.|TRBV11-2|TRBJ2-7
TGTGCCAGCAGCTTGGGACCTGGCTACGAGCAGTACTTC
CASSLGPGYEQYF
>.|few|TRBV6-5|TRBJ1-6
TGTGCCAGCAGTTACTCTGGGGGCGAGTCACCCCTCCACTTT
CASSYSGGESPLHF
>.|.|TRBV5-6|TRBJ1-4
TGTGCCAGCAGATTAGAGTCTACTAATGAAAAACTGTTTTTT
CASRLESTNEKLFF
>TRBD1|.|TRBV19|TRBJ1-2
TGTGCCAGTAGGTTTTCCCAGGGGGCGGTTGGCTACACCTTC
CASRFSQGAVGYTF
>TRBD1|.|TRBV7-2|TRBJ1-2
TGTGCCAGCAGCTTGGGACAGGGTAACTATGGCTACACCTTC
CASSLGQGNYGYTF
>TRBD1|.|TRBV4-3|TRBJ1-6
TGCGCCAGCAGCTACGGACAGGGTCTTTCTTCACCCCTCCACTTT
CASSYGQGLSSPLHF
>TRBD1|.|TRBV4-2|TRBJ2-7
TGTGCCAGCAGCCCAGGGACAGGGGGGGTCTCCTACGAGCAGTACTTC
CASSPGTGGVSYEQYF
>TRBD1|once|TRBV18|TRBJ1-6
TGTGCCAGCTCACCCCTACAGGGGGCAAGTTCACCCCTCCACTTT
CASSPLQGASSPLHF
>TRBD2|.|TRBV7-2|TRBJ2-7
TGTGCCAGCAGCACGAGACGGGGGGAGGTCAACTACGAGCAGTACTTC
CASSTRRGEVNYEQYF
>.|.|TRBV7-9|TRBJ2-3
TGTGCCAGCAGAGAGGAGCTCCTCGACACAGATACGCAGTATTTT
CASREELLDTDTQYF
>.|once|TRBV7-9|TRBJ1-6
TGTGCCAGCAGCTCACCTGGTATTCCCGGCGGTTCACCCCTCCACTTT
CASSSPGIPGGSPLHF
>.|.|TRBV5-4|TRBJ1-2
TGTGCCAGCAGCTTGGAGTCCTTAGGGACCCTCTATGGCTACACCTTC
CASSLESLGTLYGYTF
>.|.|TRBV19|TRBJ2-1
TGTGCCAGTAGTATAGTCAATGAGCAGTTCTTC
CASSIVNEQFF
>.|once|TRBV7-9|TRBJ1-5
TGTGCCAGCAGCCAAGGTGGGGGGAGCGGACAGCCCCAGCATTTT
CASSQGGGSGQPQHF
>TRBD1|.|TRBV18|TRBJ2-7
TGTGCCAGCTCACGCGCTGGGACAGGGGGCTTCGAGCAGTACTTC
CASSRAGTGGFEQYF
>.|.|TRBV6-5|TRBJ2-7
TGTGCCAGCAGTTACTCGAGTAATGGCCCAGGCCAGGAGCAGTACTTC
CASSYSSNGPGQEQYF
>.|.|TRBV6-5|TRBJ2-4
TGTGCCAGCAGTACCCATCCTGCAGCCAAAAACATTCAGTACTTC
CASSTHPAAKNIQYF